This TCR beta chain was identified in a study of breast tumors, draining lymph nodes, adjacent tissues. This clonotype was seen repeatedly, ten times or more. One base away lies a much larger clone, so this may be a sequencing read error. TCRdb itself ran the multiplex PCR reads through MiXCR, one entry per CDR3 protein. This sample carries more than 15,000 distinct CDR3 sequences, 63% of them seen once, and the ten largest clones take 15% to 20%. Germline lookup yields CDR1 MNHNS and CDR2 SASEGT. The CDR3 runs 15 residues. V was pared by 5 bases and J by 7 bases, with 15 bases between. The rearrangement joins TRBV6-1 to TRBJ1-6; D is ambiguous. This receptor was taken from a female donor with breast cancer. Some clones in this sample may be carry-over from other donors' samples. Specimen: tumor-adjacent breast tissue. CDR3 residues: CASSQGSPVNSPLHF. CDR3 nucleotide sequence: TGTGCCAGCAGTCAAGGATCTCCGGTGAATTCACCCCTCCACTTT.